This T cell receptor (beta chain) emerged from a study of Ad26.COV2.S vaccination and SARS-CoV-2 variants. On the study more broadly: The donor participated in the COV1001 trial, in its Ad26.COV2.S arm. Once, or twice with 56 days between doses, Ad26.COV2.S was given intramuscularly.

TCRdb keeps only in-frame clones here, not all; method: immunoSEQ multiplex PCR. The sample carries about 680,000 clones, roughly nine tenths recorded once. Trimming pared 0 bases from V and 5 bases from J, leaving 11 bases between. CDR1 and CDR2 from the germline V gene are MNHNY and SVGAGI (reference sequence). There are 15 residues in the CDR3. Noted treatment: around 19 received Ad26.COV2.S at low or high dose, single or two shots; five or six received placebo; per-sample allocation not given. Samples came from day 63 after the first vaccine or placebo injection. At a Boston site, the person donating was an adult of 18-55 years. The sample holds one count of this clone. What it binds is not known. The study, taken as a whole, reports: Post-vaccination breadth of spike-specific CD8+ and CD4+ T cell responses was reportedly substantial.

Sequenced material: peripheral blood, taken in a trial of Ad26.COV2.S vaccine versus placebo. V gene TRBV6-6 combines with J gene TRBJ1-5; TRBD1 might be the D (5 bases). The receptor was isolated from a person aged 18-65 years who received the Ad26.COV2.S COVID-19 vaccine or a placebo. The DNA for the CDR3 is TGTGCCAGCAGTTACTCATTGGGGGATTATCAGCCCCAGCATTTT. This sequence encodes CASSYSLGDYQPQHF.